This T cell receptor beta chain was identified in a study of blood T cell repertoires in COVID-19. Study details: Samples of COVID-19 (acute and convalescent) were obtained from the United States, Italy and Spain. T cells, B-cell-depleted T cells, or PBMCs provided the cDNA or gDNA that served as material.

Original analysis: For nucleated cells, counts were estimated from reference gene primer amplification. TCRdb keeps only in-frame clones here, not all; method: immunoSEQ multiplex PCR. V and J calls and clone size are given by that table; D and trimming were obtained from the DNA. In the table there are about 170,000 clones, about nine tenths of which are singletons. A word on this clone: Distinct nucleotide sequences in the sample also encode this CDR3.

Seattle researchers signed up patients amid active infection and tracked them longitudinally. The material sequenced was peripheral blood. The sequence was obtained from an older woman with COVID-19, enrolled during active disease.

CDR3 in DNA: TGTGCCAGCAGTTCGACAGGGAACTATGGCTACACCTTC. Amino acids: CASSSTGNYGYTF. This sequence joins TRBV7-2 and TRBJ1-2; TRBD1 agrees at 7 bases. J was trimmed by 2 bases and V by 6 bases; bases with no gene match: 3. This CDR3 is built from 13 residues. CDR1 and CDR2 (germline): SGHTA, FQGNSA.